The source of this TCR beta chain is a study of OX40 agonist ivuxolimab in advanced cancers. On the study more broadly: Ivuxolimab was administered intravenously to patients at 0.01 to 10 mg/kg every 2 weeks.

Sequencing was performed with immunoSEQ multiplex PCR; in TCRdb, only in-frame clones are kept and a portion is missing. The repertoire holds some 110,000 clones, with approximately 90% as singletons. Details on this clone: Its antigen is still unknown.

Whole-study findings and limits: It was not determined which antigens were specifically recognized by the peripheral T cells that had undergone clonal expansion. Within 6 weeks, CD4+ and CD8+ blood T cells expanded clonally at 0.1 to 3.0 mg/kg.

The source was CD4+ or CD8+ T cells sorted from blood, collected in a trial of the OX40 agonist ivuxolimab. This clonotype was obtained from an adult with an advanced solid tumor such as melanoma, head and neck, liver or kidney cancer.

The chain's CDR3 is CASSKQGNHEQYF. The CDR3 nucleotides read TGTGCCAGTAGTAAGCAGGGCAATCACGAGCAGTACTTC. The gene calls are TRBV19 and TRBJ2-7; D is possibly TRBD1 (5 bases). From germline, CDR1 is LNHDA and CDR2 SQIVND (reference sequence). Trimming took off 4 bases at V and 5 bases at J, with 12 bases between the two ends. The CDR3 sequence is 13 residues long. Supplemented by reference TRBV19 and TRBJ2-7, the full variable domain reads DGGITQSPKYLFRKEGQNVTLSCEQNLNHDAMYWYRQDPGQGLRLIYYSQIVNDFQKGDIAEGYSVSREKKESFPLTVTSAQKNPTAFYLCASSKQGNHEQYFGPGTRLTVT.